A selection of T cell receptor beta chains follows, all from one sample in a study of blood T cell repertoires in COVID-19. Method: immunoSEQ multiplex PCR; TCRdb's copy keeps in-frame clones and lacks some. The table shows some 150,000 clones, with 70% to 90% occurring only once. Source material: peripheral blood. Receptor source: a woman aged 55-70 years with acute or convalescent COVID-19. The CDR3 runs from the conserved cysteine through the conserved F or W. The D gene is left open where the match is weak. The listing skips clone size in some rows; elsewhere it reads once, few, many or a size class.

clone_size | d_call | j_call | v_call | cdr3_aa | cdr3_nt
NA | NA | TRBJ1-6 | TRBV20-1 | CSATDSILHF | TGCAGTGCCACCGACAGCATTCTCCACTTT
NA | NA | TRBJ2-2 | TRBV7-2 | CASSPGGGGSLGGELFF | TGTGCCAGCAGCCCTGGAGGGGGGGGCTCGTTGGGCGGGGAGCTGTTTTTT
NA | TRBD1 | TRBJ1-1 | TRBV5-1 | CASSVGTGGRNTEAFF | TGCGCCAGCAGCGTAGGGACAGGGGGTAGGAACACTGAAGCTTTCTTT
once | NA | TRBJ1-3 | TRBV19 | CASSITANSGNTIYF | TGTGCCAGTAGTATAACCGCTAACTCTGGAAACACCATATATTTT
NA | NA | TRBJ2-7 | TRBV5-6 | CASSLVARQMEQYF | TGTGCCAGCAGCTTGGTTGCCAGGCAAATGGAGCAGTACTTC
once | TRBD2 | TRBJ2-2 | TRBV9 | CASSARRIAGGGSAGELFF | TGTGCCAGCAGCGCCCGGAGGATAGCGGGGGGTGGGAGTGCCGGGGAGCTGTTTTTT
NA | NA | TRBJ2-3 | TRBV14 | CASSQDLAWDTQYF | TGTGCCAGCAGCCAAGATCTAGCATGGGATACGCAGTATTTT
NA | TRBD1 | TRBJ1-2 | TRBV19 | CASSIANPGTGRLNGYTF | TGTGCCAGTAGTATTGCAAACCCCGGGACAGGGAGATTAAATGGCTACACCTTC
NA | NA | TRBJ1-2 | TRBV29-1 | CSVEGPTDYGYTF | TGCAGCGTTGAAGGCCCGACAGACTATGGCTACACCTTC
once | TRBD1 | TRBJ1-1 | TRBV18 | CASSPQGAGNTEAFF | TGTGCCAGCTCACCCCAGGGGGCGGGGAACACTGAAGCTTTCTTT
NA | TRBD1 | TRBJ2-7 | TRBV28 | CASSFHTGGTYSDEQYF | TGTGCCAGCAGTTTCCATACAGGGGGCACGTATTCCGACGAGCAGTACTTC
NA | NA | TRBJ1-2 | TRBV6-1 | CASSETGQGTYGYTF | TGTGCCAGCAGTGAAACGGGGCAGGGGACCTATGGCTACACCTTC
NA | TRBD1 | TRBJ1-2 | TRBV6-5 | CASSSQGAYGYTF | TGTGCCAGCAGCTCCCAGGGGGCCTATGGCTACACCTTC
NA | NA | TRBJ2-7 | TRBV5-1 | CASSWGPGNYEQYF | TGCGCCAGCAGCTGGGGGCCAGGGAACTACGAGCAGTACTTC
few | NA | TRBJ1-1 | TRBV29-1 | CSALGSLNTEAFF | TGCAGCGCCTTAGGGAGTTTGAACACTGAAGCTTTCTTT
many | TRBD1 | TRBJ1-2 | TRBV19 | CASIRGGGQGHFPYGYTF | TGTGCCAGTATAAGGGGAGGGGGACAGGGTCATTTTCCTTATGGCTACACCTTC
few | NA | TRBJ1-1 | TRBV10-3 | CAISESTGSSEAFF | TGTGCCATCAGTGAGTCAACCGGGTCGTCTGAAGCTTTCTTT
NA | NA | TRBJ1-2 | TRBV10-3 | CAIGQNPNYGYTF | TGTGCCATCGGGCAGAATCCAAACTATGGCTACACCTTC
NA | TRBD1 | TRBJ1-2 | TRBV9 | CASSVGTGGIYGYTF | TGTGCCAGCAGCGTGGGGACAGGGGGGATCTATGGCTACACCTTC
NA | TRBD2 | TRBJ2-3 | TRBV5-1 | CASSLSSGGGDTQYF | TGCGCCAGCAGCTTGTCTAGCGGGGGGGGAGATACGCAGTATTTT
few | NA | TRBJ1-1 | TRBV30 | CAWADRNTEAFF | TGTGCCTGGGCGGACAGGAACACTGAAGCTTTCTTT
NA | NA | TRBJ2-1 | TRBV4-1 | CASSQEKSDDEQFF | TGCGCCAGCAGCCAAGAGAAAAGCGACGATGAGCAGTTCTTC
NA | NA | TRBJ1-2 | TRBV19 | CASSATGGYGYTF | TGTGCCAGTAGTGCAACCGGGGGATACGGCTACACCTTC
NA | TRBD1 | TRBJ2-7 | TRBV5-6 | CASSIRDRGTYEQYF | TGTGCCAGCAGCATCCGGGACAGGGGGACCTACGAGCAGTACTTC
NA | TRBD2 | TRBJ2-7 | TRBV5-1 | CASSDGLAGGRREQYF | TGCGCCAGCAGCGATGGACTAGCGGGGGGGCGGAGGGAGCAGTACTTC
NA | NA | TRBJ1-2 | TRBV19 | CASRGDTGQGGYTF | TGTGCCAGTAGAGGGGACACAGGGCAGGGTGGCTACACCTTC
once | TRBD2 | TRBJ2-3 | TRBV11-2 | CASSLDGRAGQYF | TGTGCCAGCAGCTTAGATGGGAGGGCTGGCCAGTATTTT
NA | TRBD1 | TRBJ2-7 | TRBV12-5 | CASGLVLGQGSYEQYF | TGTGCTAGTGGTTTGGTACTGGGACAGGGATCCTACGAGCAGTACTTC
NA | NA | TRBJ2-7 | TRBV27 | CASSTLGGYEQYF | TGTGCCAGCAGTACTCTAGGGGGATACGAGCAGTACTTC
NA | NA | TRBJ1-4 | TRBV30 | CAWRRGEYEKLFF | TGTGCCTGGAGGCGGGGGGAATATGAAAAACTGTTTTTT
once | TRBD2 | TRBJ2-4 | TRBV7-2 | CASSARLALAKNIQYF | TGTGCCAGCAGCGCAAGACTAGCGTTAGCCAAAAACATTCAGTACTTC
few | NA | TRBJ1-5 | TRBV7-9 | CASSSSGNQPQHF | TGTGCCAGCAGCTCCTCGGGGAATCAGCCCCAGCATTTT
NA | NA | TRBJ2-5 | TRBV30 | CAWSRPDGGQETQYF | TGTGCCTGGAGTAGACCGGATGGCGGGCAAGAGACCCAGTACTTC
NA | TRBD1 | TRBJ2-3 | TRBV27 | CASSLRQGSGFDTQYF | TGTGCCAGCAGCTTACGACAGGGTTCCGGCTTCGATACGCAGTATTTT
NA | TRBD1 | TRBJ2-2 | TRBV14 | CASSQTPGTANTGELFF | TGTGCCAGCAGCCAAACGCCCGGGACAGCGAACACCGGGGAGCTGTTTTTT
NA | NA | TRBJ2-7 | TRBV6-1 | CASSELTAGGVLDF | TGTGCCAGCAGTGAACTGACTGCAGGAGGGGTTCTAGACTTC
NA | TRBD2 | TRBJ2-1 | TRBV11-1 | CASSQAGGLNEQFF | TGTGCCAGCAGCCAAGCGGGGGGGCTGAATGAGCAGTTCTTC
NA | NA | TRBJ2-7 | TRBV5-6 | CASSLWRHYEQYF | TGTGCCAGCAGCTTGTGGCGGCACTACGAGCAGTACTTC
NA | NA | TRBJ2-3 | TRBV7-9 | CASSQGLYTDTQYF | TGTGCCAGCAGCCAAGGACTGTACACAGATACGCAGTATTTT
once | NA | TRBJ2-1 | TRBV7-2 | CASSAGTYNEQFF | TGTGCCAGCAGCGCCGGGACTTACAATGAGCAGTTCTTC
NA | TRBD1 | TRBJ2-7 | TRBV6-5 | CASSSTGGSNEQYF | TGTGCCAGCAGTTCAACAGGGGGTAGCAACGAGCAGTACTTC
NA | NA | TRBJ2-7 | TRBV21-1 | CASSKGGTGDDEQYF | TGTGCCAGCAGCAAAGGGGGGACAGGGGACGACGAGCAGTACTTC
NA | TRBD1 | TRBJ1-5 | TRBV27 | CASSGTGVSGQPQHF | TGTGCCAGCAGCGGTACAGGGGTGTCAGGGCAGCCCCAGCATTTT
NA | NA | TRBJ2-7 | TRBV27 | CASRHNGGANEQYF | TGTGCCAGCAGGCACAACGGAGGGGCCAACGAGCAGTACTTC
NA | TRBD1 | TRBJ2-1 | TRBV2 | CASTKTGGNEQFF | TGTGCCAGCACCAAGACAGGGGGCAATGAGCAGTTCTTC